Below are 9 T cell receptor beta chains sequenced from a single sample in a study of a mutant IDH1 vaccine in newly diagnosed glioma. Generated by immunoSEQ multiplex PCR, the TCRdb table keeps only in-frame clones and is missing some. The sample shows about 29,000 clones, about nine tenths of them seen only once. These receptors are not linked to any known antigen. Time point given: week 5, during vaccination. The study gave 300 ug of mutant IDH1 20-mer peptide per vaccine dose, with topical imiquimod. The sample consisted of peripheral blood mononuclear cells (PBMCs), taken from a glioma patient whose treatment included an IDH1 peptide vaccine. These receptors originate from a woman in her forties with glioma. Some clones in this sample may be carry-over from other donors' samples.

The V call is TRBV19, the J call TRBJ2-7; no clear D gene. Trimming removed 3 bases from V and 6 bases from J, with 15 bases in between. The CDR3 is 14 amino acids. The germline gives CDR1 LNHDA, CDR2 SQIVND (reference sequence). For the CDR3, the DNA is TGTGCCAGTAGTATTCCCTACGAGAAAGGCGAGCAGTACTTC. Its protein product is CASSIPYEKGEQYF.

The CDR3 DNA reads as TGTGCCAGCAGTACCGTCTGGGAAGGGACTGAAGCTTTCTTT. Translation gives CASSTVWEGTEAFF. J is TRBJ1-1 and V is TRBV6-1; no clear D. Germline V CDR1 and CDR2: MNHNS, SASEGT. The CDR3 totals 14 residues. V was cut by 5 bases and J by 5 bases, with 15 bases left in between.

The chain is built from TRBV9 and TRBJ1-1; D is perhaps TRBD1 (5 bases). Germline CDR1 SGDLS, CDR2 YYNGEE. Trimming removed 4 bases from V and 1 base from J, with 14 bases in between. CDR3 length: 15 amino acids. The CDR3 protein is CASSPRQFTNTEAFF. The CDR3 nucleotides are TGTGCCAGCAGCCCTAGACAGTTTACGAACACTGAAGCTTTCTTT.

The gene calls are TRBV5-6 and TRBJ1-1; 7 bases align to TRBD1. V dropped 0 bases and J dropped 5; count of bases not matched to a gene: 7. Per germline, CDR1 SGHDT and CDR2 YYEEEE. The CDR3 is 15 amino acids. The CDR3 loop reads CASSLVQGVGTEAFF. The CDR3 DNA reads as TGTGCCAGCAGCTTGGTGCAGGGGGTAGGAACTGAAGCTTTCTTT.

The gene calls are TRBV9 and TRBJ1-3; D uncertain. V dropped 0 bases and J dropped 4 bases, with 5 bases sitting between them. Germline V gene lookup returns CDR1 SGDLS and CDR2 YYNGEE. This CDR3 contains 13 residues. The CDR3 sequence is CASSVGQGNTIYF. DNA of the CDR3: TGTGCCAGCAGCGTAGGCCAGGGAAACACCATATATTTT.

V and J are TRBV7-2 and TRBJ1-2; D possibly corresponds to TRBD1 (5 bases). Trimming shortened V by 0 bases and J by 7 bases, and 18 bases separated the two germline ends. The CDR3 length is 16 residues. Germline V lookup: CDR1 SGHTA, CDR2 FQGNSA. DNA for the CDR3: TGTGCCAGCAGCTTAGCGGCGGTCCCCAGGGTCGGTGGCTACACCTTC. It specifies CASSLAAVPRVGGYTF. Full variable domain (missing parts from reference TRBV7-2 and TRBJ1-2): GAGVSQSPSNKVTEKGKDVELRCDPISGHTALYWYRQSLGQGLEFLIYFQGNSAPDKSGLPSDRFSAERTGGSVSTLTIQRTQQEDSAVYLCASSLAAVPRVGGYTFGSGTRLTVV.

V usage is TRBV2 and J usage is TRBJ2-5, with TRBD2 matching over 10 bases. V gave up 6 bases and J gave up 1 base; unmatched junction bases: 2. Germline V gene lookup returns CDR1 SNHLY and CDR2 FYNNEI. CDR3 length: 14 amino acids. CDR3 in DNA: TGTGCCAGCAGAGCGGGGGGGATCCAAGAGACCCAGTACTTC. As protein: CASRAGGIQETQYF. Variable domain in full (rest from reference TRBV2 and TRBJ2-5): EPEVTQTPSHQVTQMGQEVILRCVPISNHLYFYWYRQILGQKVEFLVSFYNNEISEKSEIFDDQFSVERPDGSNFTLKIRSTKLEDSAMYFCASRAGGIQETQYFGPGTRLLVL.

V gene TRBV2 combines with J gene TRBJ1-2; D gene ambiguous. The CDR3 consists of 12 residues. The germline CDR1 and CDR2 sequences are SNHLY and FYNNEI. Between the trimmed V and J ends, which lost 0 bases and 8 bases, there was a span of 7 bases. CDR3: CASSEARGGYTF. Here the CDR3 DNA reads TGTGCCAGCAGTGAAGCGCGCGGAGGCTACACCTTC.

The chain links TRBV20-1 to TRBJ2-1, with D unresolved. Trimming removed 2 bases at V and 9 bases at J, with 5 bases between. Germline CDR1 reads DFQATT; CDR2 reads SNEGSKA (reference sequence). The CDR3 has 10 amino acids. This CDR3 is CSARLVEQFF. The CDR3, as DNA: TGCAGTGCTAGACTAGTTGAGCAGTTCTTC.